Listed here are 26 T cell receptor beta chains from one sample, sequenced in a study of monozygotic twins with inflammatory bowel disease (dated by TCRdb to the late 2010s). The library was prepared using 5' RACE. The sequencer was an Illumina HiSeq 2500. The reads, reprocessed by TCRdb, yield one row per CDR3 protein sequence and no DNA. The table of this sample itemizes some 300,000 distinct CDR3 sequences. The top ten clonotypes cover more than 4.5% of the sample. Sequenced material: blood. The receptors were gathered from a human donor with ulcerative colitis or Crohn's disease, or a healthy co-twin of an affected twin (not recorded which).

CDR3: CAISDSSNQPQHF. The chain recombines TRBV10-3 with TRBJ1-5. Germline V gene data show CDR1 as ENHRY and CDR2 as SYGVKD. The CDR3 is 13 amino acids.

This chain connects TRBV20-1 to TRBJ1-5. CDR3 length equals 15 residues. The germline CDR1 and CDR2 sequences are DFQATT and SNEGSKA (reference sequence). CDR3 residues: CSARVPGPTYQPQHF.

The chain couples TRBV19 to TRBJ2-1; lacking DNA, the TRBD1 call made by TCRdb goes unchecked. CDR1 LNHDA and CDR2 SQIVND come from the germline V gene (reference sequence). The CDR3 has 14 amino acids. The CDR3 reads CASTPQVGYYEQFF. The variable domain in full, completed from reference TRBV19 and TRBJ2-1, reads DGGITQSPKYLFRKEGQNVTLSCEQNLNHDAMYWYRQDPGQGLRLIYYSQIVNDFQKGDIAEGYSVSREKKESFPLTVTSAQKNPTAFYLCASTPQVGYYEQFFGPGTRLTVL.

The rearrangement uses TRBV6-2 or TRBV6-3 and TRBJ1-5. CDR1 and CDR2 from the germline V gene are MNHEY and SVGEGT. The CDR3 runs 14 residues. This CDR3 is CASSSDYPRQPQHF.

This chain links TRBV5-1 with TRBJ2-7. Germline-derived CDR1 and CDR2 are SGHRS and YFSETQ. The CDR3 is made up of 13 amino acids. The CDR3 loop reads CASSLQSSYEQYF.

The V and J genes are TRBV12-3 or TRBV12-4 and TRBJ2-1. The CDR3 runs 13 residues. The CDR3 is CATYMSSRNEQFF.

The chain uses TRBV28 and TRBJ2-7; TCRdb picks TRBD2, but there is no DNA to check that call. This CDR3 region has 14 residues. Germline-derived CDR1 and CDR2 are MDHEN and SYDVKM. The CDR3 sequence: CASASGGGSYEQYF.

The CDR3 protein is CASSARTRIHEQYF. The V and J genes are TRBV14 and TRBJ2-7; TCRdb names TRBD2, which stays unverified in the absence of DNA. The CDR3 is made up of 14 amino acids. The germline CDR1 and CDR2 sequences are SGHDN and FVKESK.

The V gene is TRBV9, the J gene TRBJ2-7. CDR3 length: 11 amino acids. CDR1 and CDR2 from the germline V gene are SGDLS and YYNGEE. CDR3 in amino acids: CASNPTYEQYF.

J is TRBJ1-6 and V is TRBV7-9; the D gene TCRdb calls, TRBD1, cannot be checked with no DNA. This CDR3 is 15 amino acids long. The germline V gene encodes CDR1 SEHNR and CDR2 FQNEAQ (reference sequence). This CDR3 is CASSLKTGDNSPLHF.

CDR3 loop: CASSPTMVEETQYF. The chain has TRBV7-2 and TRBJ2-5. CDR1 is SGHTA, CDR2 FQGNSA, per germline. The CDR3 spans 14 residues.

The chain links TRBV29-1 to TRBJ2-5; TCRdb outputs TRBD1, but without DNA this stays unchecked. The CDR3 length is 16 residues. Per the germline V gene, CDR1 is SQVTM and CDR2 is ANQGSEA. This CDR3 is CSVEDLRTGGRETQYF. The entire variable domain, with the rest obtained from reference TRBV29-1 and TRBJ2-5, is as follows: SAVISQKPSRDICQRGTSLTIQCQVDSQVTMMFWYRQQPGQSLTLIATANQGSEATYESGFVIDKFPISRPNLTFSTLTVSNMSPEDSSIYLCSVEDLRTGGRETQYFGPGTRLLVL.

This rearrangement joins TRBV2 to TRBJ1-3. The CDR3 loop spans 14 amino acids. Germline CDR1 reads SNHLY; CDR2 reads FYNNEI. CDR3 amino acids: CASSRDRSGNTIYF.

The chain uses TRBV7-9 and TRBJ1-1; the TCRdb call, TRBD1, lacks DNA for checking. Germline V gives CDR1 SEHNR, CDR2 FQNEAQ (reference sequence). This CDR3 spans 14 amino acids. The CDR3 loop reads CASRPGQGHTEAFF.

CDR3 sequence: CASSPVLSGGTEAFF. The chain carries TRBV7-9 and TRBJ1-1; the TCRdb D gene call, TRBD1, has no DNA to confirm it. The CDR3 has 15 residues. The germline V gene encodes CDR1 SEHNR and CDR2 FQNEAQ (reference sequence).

The chain employs TRBV5-5 and TRBJ2-7; the TCRdb call, TRBD2, lacks DNA for checking. The CDR3 covers 16 residues. Germline CDR1 and CDR2: SGHKS and YYEKEE (reference sequence). The CDR3 region is CASSPGSRLTNYEQYF. Full variable domain (rest looked up from reference TRBV5-5 and TRBJ2-7): DAGVTQSPTHLIKTRGQQVTLRCSPISGHKSVSWYQQVLGQGPQFIFQYYEKEERGRGNFPDRFSARQFPNYSSELNVNALLLGDSALYLCASSPGSRLTNYEQYFGPGTRLTVT.

The chain couples TRBV12-3 or TRBV12-4 to TRBJ1-1. The CDR3 covers 11 residues. CDR3 sequence: CASSFAAEAFF.

The gene calls are TRBV5-4 and TRBJ2-3; no DNA is available, so the TRBD2 call from TCRdb remains unchecked. CDR3 length: 16 amino acids. The germline CDR1 and CDR2 sequences are SGHNT and YYREEE (reference sequence). The CDR3 loop reads CASSLQKLAGTDTQYF.

The chain combines TRBV4-2 with TRBJ1-1; TCRdb's D call of TRBD1 is untestable without DNA. The CDR3 extends over 13 amino acids. Germline V gene data show CDR1 as LGHNA and CDR2 as YNFKEQ. The CDR3 here is CASTTGEETEAFF.

The rearrangement joins TRBV20-1 to TRBJ2-5. The CDR3 is 15 amino acids. Germline CDR1 and CDR2: DFQATT and SNEGSKA (reference sequence). The CDR3 here is CSARDEFGFEETQYF.

The chain combines TRBV6-2 or TRBV6-3 with TRBJ2-7; TCRdb names TRBD2, which stays unverified in the absence of DNA. The germline V gene has CDR1 MNHEY and CDR2 SVGEGT. There are 16 residues in the CDR3. CDR3 loop: CASSQRSWEKGLEQYF.

V gene TRBV27 combines with J gene TRBJ2-1; TCRdb's D call of TRBD1 is untestable without DNA. This CDR3 has 15 residues. CDR1 is MNHEY and CDR2 is SMNVEV in the germline V gene (reference sequence). The CDR3 sequence: CASSLYPQGANEQFF.

This chain connects TRBV24-1 to TRBJ2-2; the D gene TCRdb calls, TRBD1, cannot be checked with no DNA. Looked up from germline, CDR1 is KGHDR and CDR2 is SFDVKD. This CDR3 has 16 amino acids. CDR3 protein: CATSDPGHTNTGELFF.

CDR3 amino acids: CASSYPGSPYNEQFF. The chain recombines TRBV6-5 with TRBJ2-1. The CDR3 runs 15 residues. In germline, CDR1 is MNHEY, CDR2 SVGAGI.

The V and J genes are TRBV30 and TRBJ2-1; absent DNA, TCRdb's TRBD2 call cannot be checked. Germline V gene data show CDR1 as GTSNPN and CDR2 as SVGIG (reference sequence). The CDR3 runs 14 residues. The CDR3 spells CAWYIAGGPHEQFF.

The V and J genes are TRBV6-2 or TRBV6-3 and TRBJ2-1; checking the TCRdb D call of TRBD1 is not possible without DNA. Germline loops: CDR1 MNHEY, CDR2 SVGEGT. The CDR3 has 18 amino acids. CDR3 loop: CASSYSTGSGRAYNEQFF.